The 21 T cell receptor beta chains given below trace back to one sample, sequenced in a study of CD8+ T cells in alopecia areata. Reverse transcription of extracted RNA yielded cDNA, which provided the sequencing template. Sequencing used immunoSEQ multiplex PCR; TCRdb keeps in-frame clones, though not all of them. The repertoire holds some 170,000 clones, about 70% seen once, with more than 9.5% in the top ten. Sequencing used CD8+ T cells sorted from blood, obtained at week 0. These receptors all come from a human donor with alopecia areata.

The chain recombines TRBV9 with TRBJ1-1; D is unclear. There are 13 residues in the CDR3. Germline CDR1 reads SGDLS; CDR2 reads YYNGEE. V lost 0 bases, J lost 1 base, and 4 bases lay in between. The CDR3, as DNA: TGTGCCAGCAGCGTAGCTAGGAACACTGAAGCTTTCTTT. It yields the protein CASSVARNTEAFF.

The chain is built from TRBV27 and TRBJ2-1; the match to TRBD1 covers 9 bases. The V gene's germline CDR1 is MNHEY and CDR2 SMNVEV (reference sequence). After removal of 7 bases from V and 3 bases from J, the junction contained 7 bases not matched to a gene. CDR3 size: 15 residues. CDR3 residues: CASTSRDRVYNEQFF. In DNA, the CDR3 is TGTGCCAGCACCTCCCGGGACAGGGTCTACAATGAGCAGTTCTTC.

The chain employs TRBV23-1 and TRBJ2-3; D may match TRBD1 or TRBD2 (7 bases each). TRBV23-1 is annotated as an ORF whose role is uncertain. The CDR3 spans 18 residues. With 0 bases removed from V and 1 base from J, the gap between germline ends came to 17 bases. The CDR3 sequence is CASSQSGGGEQCTDTQYF. CDR3 nucleotide sequence: TGCGCCAGCAGTCAATCGGGAGGGGGCGAGCAATGCACAGATACGCAGTATTTT.

The sample holds one count of this clone. The chain links TRBV15 to TRBJ2-7; D possibly matches TRBD1 or TRBD2 (6 bases each). The CDR3 extends over 16 amino acids. Germline lookup yields CDR1 LNHNV and CDR2 YYDKDF (reference sequence). V dropped 3 bases and J dropped 0 bases, with 15 bases sitting between them. The CDR3 DNA reads TGTGCCACCAGCAGCCACGAGGGGGGACCCTCCTACGAGCAGTACTTC. Amino acids: CATSSHEGGPSYEQYF.

Notes on this clone: A read error is possible here, since a much larger clone lies one base away. The genes are TRBV7-3 and TRBJ1-1; D remains unclear. In germline, CDR1 is SGHTA, CDR2 FQGTGA. The CDR3 covers 13 residues. V lost 5 bases, J lost 1 base, and 8 bases lay in between. CDR3 coding DNA: TGTGCCAGCAGCCCCACTGAGAACACTGAAGCTTTCTTT. This translates into CASSPTENTEAFF.

The chain joins TRBV7-2 to TRBJ2-7; maybe TRBD1 (5 bases). Germline assignment: CDR1 SGHTA and CDR2 FQGNSA. The CDR3 runs 14 residues. Trimming removed 3 bases at V and 5 bases at J, with 14 bases between. CDR3 sequence: CASSLAGPGNEQYF. DNA for the CDR3: TGTGCCAGCAGCTTGGCAGGGCCGGGCAACGAGCAGTACTTC.

This clone was counted a single time. V gene TRBV2 combines with J gene TRBJ2-5, with 12 positions matching TRBD2. CDR3 length: 19 residues. J was trimmed by 1 base and V by 0 bases; bases with no gene match: 9. CDR1 is SNHLY, CDR2 FYNNEI, per germline. In nucleotides, the CDR3 is TGTGCCAGCAGTGAAGCCGGGGGACTAGCGGGTGGAGTCCAAGAGACCCAGTACTTC. It encodes CASSEAGGLAGGVQETQYF.

This chain joins TRBV7-8 and TRBJ2-1; 8 positions agree with TRBD2. J gave up 1 base and V 4 bases, and 3 bases lay outside the gene matches. Looked up from germline, CDR1 is SGHVS and CDR2 is FQNEAQ. The CDR3 is made up of 15 amino acids. CDR3 residues: CASSYQRESYNEQFF. As DNA, the CDR3 is TGTGCCAGCAGCTACCAGCGGGAGTCCTACAATGAGCAGTTCTTC. The variable domain in full, completed from reference TRBV7-8 and TRBJ2-1, reads GAGVSQSPRYKVAKRGQDVALRCDPISGHVSLFWYQQALGQGPEFLTYFQNEAQLDKSGLPSDRFFAERPEGSVSTLKIQRTQQEDSAVYLCASSYQRESYNEQFFGPGTRLTVL.

V is TRBV6-5 and J is TRBJ2-7; D possibly corresponds to TRBD1 (6 bases). Germline CDR1 reads MNHEY; CDR2 reads SVGAGI. The CDR3 is made up of 15 amino acids. Trimming pared 4 bases from V and 3 bases from J, leaving 16 bases between. The CDR3 is CASSSRYREHYEQYF. For the CDR3, the DNA is TGTGCCAGCAGTTCCCGTTACAGGGAACACTACGAGCAGTACTTC.

Only a few counts were recorded for this clone. The chain recombines TRBV11-3 with TRBJ1-1; possible D gene TRBD1, 5 bases. Trimming left V 5 bases short and J 6 bases short, with 16 bases between. Germline assignment: CDR1 SGHNT and CDR2 YENEEA. CDR3 size: 14 residues. For the CDR3, the DNA is TGTGCCAGCAGCCCTCCGGGACTTTTTTCTGAAGCTTTCTTT. Protein sequence: CASSPPGLFSEAFF.

The chain combines TRBV9 with TRBJ2-3; D is unclear. CDR1 is SGDLS and CDR2 is YYNGEE in the germline V gene. This CDR3 has 14 residues. The V gene lost 0 bases and the J gene lost 2 bases, with 7 bases spanning the gap. CDR3 loop: CASSVDTPTDTQYF. In DNA form, the CDR3 reads TGTGCCAGCAGCGTAGATACACCCACAGATACGCAGTATTTT.

This clone was seen only a few times. This sequence joins TRBV29-1 and TRBJ2-1; D gene unclear. This CDR3 is 13 amino acids long. Germline V gene data show CDR1 as SQVTM and CDR2 as ANQGSEA. With 3 bases removed from V and 5 bases from J, the gap between germline ends came to 11 bases. CDR3 DNA: TGCAGCGTTGATTACTCGAGGAACAATGAGCAGTTCTTC. Translation: CSVDYSRNNEQFF.

The chain uses TRBV19 and TRBJ1-5, with unresolved D. From germline, CDR1 is LNHDA and CDR2 SQIVND (reference sequence). The V end lost 3 bases, the J end lost 3 bases, and 12 bases lay between the germline ends. This CDR3 has 15 amino acids. In DNA form, the CDR3 reads TGTGCCAGTAGTATTTCCCAGAGCTTCAATCAGCCCCAGCATTTT. Encoded protein: CASSISQSFNQPQHF.

This rearrangement joins TRBV4-2 to TRBJ2-1; 7 nucleotides align to TRBD2. V gave up 1 base and J gave up 2 bases; unmatched junction bases: 11. This CDR3 contains 18 residues. Germline V lookup: CDR1 LGHNA, CDR2 YNFKEQ. CDR3 sequence: CASSQVEAGAGPYNEQFF. DNA for the CDR3: TGTGCCAGCAGCCAAGTGGAGGCTGGAGCGGGGCCCTACAATGAGCAGTTCTTC.

The V call is TRBV13, the J call TRBJ2-2; D gene ambiguous. From germline, CDR1 is PRHDT and CDR2 FYEKMQ (reference sequence). The V end was cut by 0 bases, the J end by 5 bases, with 4 bases between. The CDR3 loop spans 13 amino acids. The CDR3 region has the DNA TGTGCCAGCAGCTTAGGGAGGACCGGGGAGCTGTTTTTT. Protein: CASSLGRTGELFF. The full variable domain, completed using reference TRBV13 and TRBJ2-2, is AAGVIQSPRHLIKEKRETATLKCYPIPRHDTVYWYQQGPGQDPQFLISFYEKMQSDKGSIPDRFSAQQFSDYHSELNMSSLELGDSALYFCASSLGRTGELFFGEGSRLTVL.

V is TRBV2 and J is TRBJ2-7; D might be TRBD2 (6 bases). The CDR3 consists of 15 residues. Trimming shortened V by 2 bases and J by 5 bases, and 16 bases separated the two germline ends. Germline assignment: CDR1 SNHLY and CDR2 FYNNEI. This CDR3 reads CASSEWRERADEQYF. For the CDR3, the DNA is TGTGCCAGCAGTGAATGGAGAGAGCGGGCGGACGAGCAGTACTTC.

This clone has just a few counts. The chain has TRBV6-6 and TRBJ2-2, with D unclear. The CDR3 is made up of 13 amino acids. The V gene lost 8 bases and the J gene lost 1 base, with 8 bases spanning the gap. Per the germline V gene, CDR1 is MNHNY and CDR2 is SVGAGI (reference sequence). This CDR3 is CASSAVNTGELFF. In nucleotides, the CDR3 is TGTGCCAGCTCGGCCGTGAACACCGGGGAGCTGTTTTTT.

Turning to this clone: Different DNA sequences within this sample yield the same CDR3. The rearrangement joins TRBV5-6 to TRBJ1-5; possible D gene TRBD1, 6 bases. Per germline, CDR1 SGHDT and CDR2 YYEEEE. Deletions cut 4 bases from V and 5 bases from J, with 10 bases between. CDR3 length: 13 amino acids. The DNA of the CDR3 is TGTGCCAGCAGCCTAGGGGGGTATCAGCCCCAGCATTTT. This gives the protein CASSLGGYQPQHF.

The V call is TRBV2, the J call TRBJ2-3, with D possibly being TRBD2 (7 bases). This CDR3 is 15 amino acids long. Germline loops: CDR1 SNHLY, CDR2 FYNNEI. The V end was cut by 5 bases, the J end by 2 bases, with 14 bases between. CDR3: CASSRGAYDTDTQYF. The CDR3 DNA reads as TGTGCCAGCAGTCGGGGGGCCTATGACACAGATACGCAGTATTTT. The full variable domain, completed using reference TRBV2 and TRBJ2-3, is EPEVTQTPSHQVTQMGQEVILRCVPISNHLYFYWYRQILGQKVEFLVSFYNNEISEKSEIFDDQFSVERPDGSNFTLKIRSTKLEDSAMYFCASSRGAYDTDTQYFGPGTRLTVL.

This clone came up a few times. The chain employs TRBV29-1 and TRBJ2-1; TRBD2 matches 10 bases. Germline trimming cut 7 bases from V and 8 bases from J; bases unmatched to any gene: 11. CDR3 length: 14 residues. Germline loops: CDR1 SQVTM, CDR2 ANQGSEA. CDR3 bases: TGCAGCGGAGGGCGTCTAGCGGGGGACCATGAGCAGTTCTTC. The encoded protein is CSGGRLAGDHEQFF.

This chain connects TRBV19 to TRBJ1-1; 7 bases map to TRBD1. The CDR3 consists of 13 residues. Germline CDR1 is LNHDA and CDR2 is SQIVND (reference sequence). J gave up 2 bases and V 8 bases, and 5 bases lay outside the gene matches. The CDR3 is CASGTAANTEAFF. The CDR3, as DNA: TGTGCCAGTGGGACAGCGGCTAACACTGAAGCTTTCTTT.